This T cell receptor (beta chain) emerged from a study of blood T cell repertoires in COVID-19. Study background: Samples taken during acute and convalescent COVID-19 were collected in the United States, Italy and Spain. In each case, the material was cDNA or gDNA derived from T cells, B-cell-depleted T cells, or PBMCs.

Trimming left V 2 bases short and J 8 bases short, with 7 bases between. CDR1 MNHEY and CDR2 SVGAGI come from the germline V gene. This CDR3 contains 13 residues. The assay was immunoSEQ multiplex PCR, and TCRdb's table has in-frame clones only and misses some. The sample consists of about 110,000 clones, 70% to 75% of them appearing once. The genes are TRBV6-5 and TRBJ1-6; D remains ambiguous. The specimen sequenced was peripheral blood. The source of this sequence is a human donor with acute or convalescent COVID-19. The donor label of this sample is uncertain. The CDR3 DNA reads as TGTGCCAGCAGTTACCGATTAGATTCACCCCTCCACTTT. Translated: CASSYRLDSPLHF.